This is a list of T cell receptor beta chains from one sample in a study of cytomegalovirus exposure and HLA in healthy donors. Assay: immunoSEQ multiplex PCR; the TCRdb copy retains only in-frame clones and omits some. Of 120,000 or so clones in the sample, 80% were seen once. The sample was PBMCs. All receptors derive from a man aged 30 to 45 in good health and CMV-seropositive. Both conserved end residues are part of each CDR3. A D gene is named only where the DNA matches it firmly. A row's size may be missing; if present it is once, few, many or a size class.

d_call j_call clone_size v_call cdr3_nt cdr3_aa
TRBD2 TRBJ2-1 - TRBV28 TGTGCCGGAACCCGAGCGGGGGCCCAAAACAATGAGCAGTTCTTC CAGTRAGAQNNEQFF
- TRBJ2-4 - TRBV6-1 TGTGCCAGCAGTGATGAGGCCGGGTGGAACATTCAGTACTTC CASSDEAGWNIQYF
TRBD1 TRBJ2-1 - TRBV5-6 TGTGCCAGCAGTGCCGGGACAGGGGTAAGGGGTGAGCAGTTCTTC CASSAGTGVRGEQFF
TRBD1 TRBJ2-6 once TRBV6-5 TGTGCCAGTACTCGGACAGGGTCTGGGGCCAACGTCCTGACTTTC CASTRTGSGANVLTF
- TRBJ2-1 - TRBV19 TGTGCCAGTACCTTGACAGAGAGCTCCTACAATGAGCAGTTCTTC CASTLTESSYNEQFF
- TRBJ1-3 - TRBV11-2 TGTGCCAGCTCACAGACTGGAAACACCATATATTTT CASSQTGNTIYF
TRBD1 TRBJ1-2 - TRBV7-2 TGTGCCAGCAGCCCCCGGACAGGGTATGGCTACACCTTC CASSPRTGYGYTF
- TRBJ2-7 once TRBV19 TGTGCCAGTAGTATCCTACCGTCTGCCACCTCCTACGAGCAGTACTTC CASSILPSATSYEQYF
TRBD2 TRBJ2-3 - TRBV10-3 TGTGCCACCCTGGGCCAAGCGGGGGAGGTAGATACGCAGTATTTT CATLGQAGEVDTQYF
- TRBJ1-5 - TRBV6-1 TGTGCCAGCAGTCACGGGGGGACGGGACAGCCCCAGCATTTT CASSHGGTGQPQHF
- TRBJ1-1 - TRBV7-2 TGTGCCAGCAGCGTAGGGGGGGGAAGAGCTTTCTTT CASSVGGGRAFF
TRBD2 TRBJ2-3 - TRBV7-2 TGTGCCAGCAGCCCCCAGAGACTAGCGGGGGGGGCCACAGATACGCAGTATTTT CASSPQRLAGGATDTQYF
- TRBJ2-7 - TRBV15 TGTGCCACCAGCAGGCCCCTTTATCGGAGCTACGAGCAGTACTTC CATSRPLYRSYEQYF
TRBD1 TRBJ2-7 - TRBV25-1 TGTGCCAGCAGTGGACAGGGAAGAGGGTACGAGCAGTACTTC CASSGQGRGYEQYF
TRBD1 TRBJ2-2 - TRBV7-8 TGTGCCAGCAGCTTAGTGGGGACAGGGGACACCGGGGAGCTGTTTTTT CASSLVGTGDTGELFF
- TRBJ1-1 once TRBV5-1 TGCGCCAGCAGCTTGGGGCCAGGGTTGAGTTACTTGAACACTGAAGCTTTCTTT CASSLGPGLSYLNTEAFF
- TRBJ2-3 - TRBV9 TGTGCCAGCAGCGTAGAGAGGTCTACGCAGTATTTT CASSVERSTQYF
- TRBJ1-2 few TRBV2 TGTGCCAGCAGTGTAGACAGGTTATATGGCTACACCTTC CASSVDRLYGYTF
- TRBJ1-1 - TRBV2 TGTGCCAGCAGTGGTTTTATACAGGGTCCTTTCTTT CASSGFIQGPFF
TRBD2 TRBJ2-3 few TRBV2 TGTGCCAGCAGACCACCGGGACTAGCGGGGGACTTCCTTAGCACAGATACGCAGTATTTT CASRPPGLAGDFLSTDTQYF
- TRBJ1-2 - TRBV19 TGTGCCAGTAGTATAGCGTCCGGCGGGATAAGGGGCTACACCTTC CASSIASGGIRGYTF
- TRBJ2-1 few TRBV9 TGTGCCAGCAGCGCTGGGGGGGGCCTGGACAATGAGCAGTTCTTC CASSAGGGLDNEQFF
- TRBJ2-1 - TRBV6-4 TGTGCCAGCAGTGAAGAACTAGCACCCTACAATGAGCAGTTCTTC CASSEELAPYNEQFF
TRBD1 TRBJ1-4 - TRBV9 TGTGCCAGCAGTGGGACAGGGTCTTCTAATGAAAAACTGTTTTTT CASSGTGSSNEKLFF
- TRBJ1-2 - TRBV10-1 TGCGCCAGCAAGACGGGGGAAAAGGGTAAGTATGGCTACACCTTC CASKTGEKGKYGYTF
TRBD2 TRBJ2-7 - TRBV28 TGTGCCAGCAGTATTGGGACTAGCGGTGCTTACGAGCAGTACTTC CASSIGTSGAYEQYF
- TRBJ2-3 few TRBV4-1 TGCGCCAGCAGCCAACCCGGGATGGCCACAGATACGCAGTATTTT CASSQPGMATDTQYF
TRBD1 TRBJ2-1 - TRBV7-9 TGTGCCAGCAGCTTCCTGGGCGGGACAGGGGACTACAATGAGCAGTTCTTC CASSFLGGTGDYNEQFF
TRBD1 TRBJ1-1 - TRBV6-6 TGTGCCAGCAGGCGGGCGGGACAGGCTGAAGCTTTCTTT CASRRAGQAEAFF
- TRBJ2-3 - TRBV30 TGTGCCTGGACCCTAGGGGCGGACCCCGCAGATACGCAGTATTTT CAWTLGADPADTQYF
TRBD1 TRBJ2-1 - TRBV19 TGTGCCAGCACAATAGGCCCTGGGACAGAGTACAATGAGCAGTTCTTC CASTIGPGTEYNEQFF